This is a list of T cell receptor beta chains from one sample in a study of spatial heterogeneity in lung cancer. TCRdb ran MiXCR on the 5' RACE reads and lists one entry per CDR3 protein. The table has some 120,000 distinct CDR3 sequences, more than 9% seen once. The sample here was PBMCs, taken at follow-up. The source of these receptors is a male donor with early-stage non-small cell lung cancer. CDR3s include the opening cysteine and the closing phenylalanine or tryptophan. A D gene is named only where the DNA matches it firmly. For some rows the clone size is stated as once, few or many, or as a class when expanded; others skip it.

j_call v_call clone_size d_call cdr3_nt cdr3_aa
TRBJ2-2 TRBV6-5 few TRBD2 TGTGCCAGCAAGGTCTCCGGGACTAGGAACACCGGGGAGCTGTTTTTT CASKVSGTRNTGELFF
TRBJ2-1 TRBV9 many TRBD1 TGTGCCAGCAGCGGGACAGGGGAGCAGGGTGAGCAGTTCTTC CASSGTGEQGEQFF
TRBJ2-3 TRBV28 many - TGTGCCAGCAGTCTAGACTCCAGGGCAGGTACGCAGTATTTT CASSLDSRAGTQYF
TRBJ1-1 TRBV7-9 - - TGTGCCAGCAGCCCACAAGATGAGTACACTGAAGCTTTCTTT CASSPQDEYTEAFF
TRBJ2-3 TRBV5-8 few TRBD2 TGTGCCAGCAGCCCGGGACTAGCTGGAACAGATACGCAGTATTTT CASSPGLAGTDTQYF
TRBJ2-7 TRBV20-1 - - TGCAGTGCTACGGGACCCGCGGGATACGAGCAGTACTTC CSATGPAGYEQYF
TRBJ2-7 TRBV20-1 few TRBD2 TGCAGTGCTAGACCCGGCTCGCGGGAGCGCGAGCAGTACTTC CSARPGSREREQYF
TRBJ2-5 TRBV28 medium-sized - TGTGCCAGCAGCTTTCCGGGCAGGCAGTACCAAGAGACCCAGTACTTC CASSFPGRQYQETQYF
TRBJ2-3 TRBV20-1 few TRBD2 TGCAGTGCTAGACCTGACGAGCGGGGGCGCACAGATACGCAGTATTTT CSARPDERGRTDTQYF
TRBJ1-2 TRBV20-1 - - TGCAGTGCTAGAGATGGCCGGGCTGGCTACACCTTC CSARDGRAGYTF
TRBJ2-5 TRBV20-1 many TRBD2 TGCAGTGCTCCTAAGGCGGCTAGCGGACAAGAGACCCAGTACTTC CSAPKAASGQETQYF
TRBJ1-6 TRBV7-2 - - TGTGCCAGCAGCTTAGTGGGGCAGGGGAATTCACCCCTCCACTTT CASSLVGQGNSPLHF
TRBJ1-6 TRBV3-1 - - TGTGCCAGCAGCCCTCCGGGGACGCGGGGCCACCCCCTCCACTTT CASSPPGTRGHPLHF
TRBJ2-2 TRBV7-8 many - TGTGCCAGCAGCTTACGGGAAACAGGTTTAAACACCGGGGAGCTGTTTTTT CASSLRETGLNTGELFF
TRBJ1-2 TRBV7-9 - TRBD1 TGTGCCTACCGGACAGGCGAATATGGCTACACCTTC CAYRTGEYGYTF
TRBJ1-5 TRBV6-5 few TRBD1 TGTGCCAGCAGATTAACAGGGGAGGGTGGCAATCAGCCCCAGCATTTT CASRLTGEGGNQPQHF
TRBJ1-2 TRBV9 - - TGTGCCAGCAGCGTAGGAGGGCTTAGCTATGGCTACACCTTC CASSVGGLSYGYTF
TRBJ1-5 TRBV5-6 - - TGTGCCAGCAGTCGGGGCGTGATGGGCAATCAGCCCCAGCATTTT CASSRGVMGNQPQHF
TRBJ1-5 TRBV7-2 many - TGTGCCAGCAGCCCGCCTAATCAGCCCCAGCATTTT CASSPPNQPQHF
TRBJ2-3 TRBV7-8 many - TGTGCCAGCAGCCTATCGGGTCAGCGGGCAGATACGCAGTATTTT CASSLSGQRADTQYF
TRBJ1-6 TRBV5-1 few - TGCGCCAGCAGCTTGGAGATTCGGGCTACTCAGAATTCACCCCTCCACTTT CASSLEIRATQNSPLHF